The clone carrying this T cell receptor beta chain came up many times. Its cognate antigen is unknown. The source of the sample is a study of blood T cells in healthy people across ages. Overall study results and limits: A greater number of naive CD4+ cells and higher diversity distinguished long-lived donors from aged donors.

Using a J-beta primer mix together with a sample-barcoded 5' primer, a second PCR was run for roughly 6 to 12 cycles. Each of the cDNA molecules was tagged by a template-switch adaptor with 12 random nucleotides. One entry per CDR3 protein results from TCRdb running MiXCR on the 5' RACE reads. The sample lists 600,000 to 800,000 distinct CDR3 sequences; around 50% were seen once. Roughly 10 milliliters of peripheral blood were drawn from each donor. Sequencing was done on a sample of blood. This clonotype was obtained from a woman aged 80 or over in good health.

CDR3 region: CATSRDLGQGQETQYF. As DNA, the CDR3 is TGTGCCACCAGCAGAGATTTGGGACAAGGTCAAGAGACCCAGTACTTC. The chain combines TRBV15 with TRBJ2-5; D possibly corresponds to TRBD1 (6 bases). This CDR3 region has 16 residues. Trimming removed 0 bases at V and 2 bases at J, with 13 bases between. Germline V gives CDR1 LNHNV, CDR2 YYDKDF (reference sequence).